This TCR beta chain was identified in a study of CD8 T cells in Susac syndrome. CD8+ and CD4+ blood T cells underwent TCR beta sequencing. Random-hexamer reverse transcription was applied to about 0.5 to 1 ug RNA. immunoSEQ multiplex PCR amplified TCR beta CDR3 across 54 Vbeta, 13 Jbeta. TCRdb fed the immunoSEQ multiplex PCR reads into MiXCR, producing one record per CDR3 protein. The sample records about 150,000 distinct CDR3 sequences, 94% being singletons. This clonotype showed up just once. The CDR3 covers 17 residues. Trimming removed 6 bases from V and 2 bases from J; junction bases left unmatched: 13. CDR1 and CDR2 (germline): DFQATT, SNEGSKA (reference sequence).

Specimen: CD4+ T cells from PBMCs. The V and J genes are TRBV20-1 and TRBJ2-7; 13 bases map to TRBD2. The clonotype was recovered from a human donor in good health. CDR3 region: CSATTPGGTSGTYEQYF. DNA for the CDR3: TGCAGTGCAACGACACCCGGGGGGACTAGCGGGACCTACGAGCAGTACTTC.